A single sample gave rise to the 17 T cell receptor beta chains below, sequenced in a study of shared clonotypes between healthy human individuals. This table comes from immunoSEQ multiplex PCR, and its TCRdb copy is limited to in-frame clones, with some not included. The sample yields 2 million to 2.5 million clones, approximately 93% seen once. Specimen: naive CD4+ T cells from PBMCs. Subset meaning: CD45RA+ positively selected. The receptors were gathered from a man aged 18 to 29 in good health. Some clones in this sample may be carry-over from other donors' samples.

In nucleotides, the CDR3 is TGTGCCAGCTCACCACCGAACGCAAATCAGCCCCAGCATTTT. Protein product: CASSPPNANQPQHF. This rearrangement joins TRBV18 to TRBJ1-5, with unresolved D. Germline loops: CDR1 KGHSH, CDR2 LQKENI. The V end was cut by 0 bases, the J end by 4 bases, with 7 bases between. This CDR3 has 14 amino acids.

J is TRBJ2-1 and V is TRBV18; TRBD1 is a possible D gene (5 bases). The CDR3 has 14 amino acids. The germline V and J ends were trimmed by 2 bases and 5 bases, with 10 bases remaining between them. Germline V CDR1 and CDR2: KGHSH, LQKENI. The DNA of the CDR3 is TGTGCCAGCTCACCAGGGGCGCCTAACAATGAGCAGTTCTTC. Encoded protein: CASSPGAPNNEQFF.

The CDR3 here is CSVEYGTSAETQYF. The CDR3 DNA reads TGCAGCGTTGAATATGGGACTAGTGCCGAGACCCAGTACTTC. This chain links TRBV29-1 with TRBJ2-5, with 8 bases lining up with TRBD2. Germline CDR1 is SQVTM and CDR2 is ANQGSEA. J lost 5 bases, V lost 2 bases, and 7 bases had no gene match. This CDR3 is built from 14 residues. The full variable domain, in which reference TRBV29-1 and TRBJ2-5 provide the parts outside the CDR3, is SAVISQKPSRDICQRGTSLTIQCQVDSQVTMMFWYRQQPGQSLTLIATANQGSEATYESGFVIDKFPISRPNLTFSTLTVSNMSPEDSSIYLCSVEYGTSAETQYFGPGTRLLVL.

This chain's CDR3 is CASSFHGQNEKLFF. The CDR3, as DNA: TGTGCCAGCAGTTTCCACGGACAGAACGAAAAACTGTTTTTT. The chain employs TRBV27 and TRBJ1-4; tentative D call: TRBD1 (6 bases). CDR1 and CDR2 (germline): MNHEY, SMNVEV (reference sequence). V lost 3 bases and J lost 8, with 13 bases in between. This CDR3 spans 14 amino acids.

The rearrangement links TRBV2 to TRBJ1-6; D call uncertain. The germline gives CDR1 SNHLY, CDR2 FYNNEI. V lost 5 bases and J lost 9, with 8 bases in between. The CDR3 has 12 residues. This CDR3 reads CASSYSGSPLHF. In DNA, the CDR3 is TGTGCCAGCAGTTATAGCGGTTCACCCCTCCACTTT.

The chain couples TRBV6-5 to TRBJ1-2, with no clear D. Trimming pared 5 bases from V and 4 bases from J, leaving 14 bases between. The germline CDR1 and CDR2 sequences are MNHEY and SVGAGI. This CDR3 spans 14 amino acids. This chain's CDR3 is CASSALMRIYGYTF. CDR3 coding DNA: TGTGCCAGCAGTGCTCTCATGAGAATCTATGGCTACACCTTC.

The chain is built from TRBV25-1 and TRBJ1-3; 9 nucleotides align to TRBD1. The CDR3 is 15 residues long. Germline values: CDR1 MGHDK, CDR2 SYGVNS. The V and J ends lost 10 bases and 3 bases, in that order; junction bases with no gene match: 10. CDR3 amino acids: CATPGTGRFGNTIYF. The CDR3 nucleotides read TGTGCCACCCCTGGGACAGGGAGGTTTGGAAACACCATATATTTT.

The rearrangement uses TRBV27 and TRBJ1-1, with TRBD1 as a possible D gene (6 bases). The CDR3 runs 14 residues. The ends were cut back, 6 bases at V and 0 bases at J, with 11 bases in the middle. The germline gives CDR1 MNHEY, CDR2 SMNVEV (reference sequence). The DNA of the CDR3 is TGTGCCAGCAGAAAGGACAGCATGAACACTGAAGCTTTCTTT. It translates to CASRKDSMNTEAFF.

This chain connects TRBV28 to TRBJ2-5, with a weak D call TRBD1 (5 bases). CDR1 and CDR2 from the germline V gene are MDHEN and SYDVKM. V lost 4 bases and J 1 base, leaving 10 bases between the germline ends. This CDR3 is built from 14 residues. DNA for the CDR3: TGTGCCAGCAGTTCGACAGTATCCCAAGAGACCCAGTACTTC. Protein: CASSSTVSQETQYF.

Concerning this clone itself: This CDR3 is also generated by other DNA sequences in the sample. The rearrangement joins TRBV6-1 to TRBJ2-7; possibly TRBD2 for D (5 bases). CDR3 size: 13 residues. Trimming pared 7 bases from V and 0 bases from J, leaving 10 bases between. Germline V lookup: CDR1 MNHNS, CDR2 SASEGT. Written as DNA, the CDR3 is TGTGCCAGCAAAAGGGAGAGCTCCTACGAGCAGTACTTC. Translated, it gives CASKRESSYEQYF.

The chain combines TRBV28 with TRBJ1-5; TRBD1 is a possible D gene (5 bases). This CDR3 is built from 16 residues. Per the germline V gene, CDR1 is MDHEN and CDR2 is SYDVKM. V was cut by 6 bases and J by 6 bases, with 21 bases left in between. In DNA form, the CDR3 reads TGTGCCAGCAGCCGACCTCAGGGTAGGAATAGTCAGCCCCAGCATTTT. Amino acid sequence: CASSRPQGRNSQPQHF.

This clone is a singleton in its sample. The chain uses TRBV7-3 and TRBJ2-2; D not resolved. The ends were cut back, 5 bases at V and 8 bases at J, with 9 bases in the middle. CDR1 and CDR2 from the germline V gene are SGHTA and FQGTGA. This CDR3 contains 12 residues. CDR3 sequence: CASSLNRGELFF. CDR3 DNA: TGTGCCAGCAGCCTAAATCGGGGGGAGCTGTTTTTT.

V and J are TRBV28 and TRBJ2-1; TRBD2 agrees at 11 bases. CDR3 size: 14 residues. The germline V gene encodes CDR1 MDHEN and CDR2 SYDVKM. With V trimmed by 6 bases and J by 8 bases, 6 bases remained unmatched. The CDR3 DNA is TGTGCCAGCAGCCTAACTAGCGGGAGATATGAGCAGTTCTTC. This sequence encodes CASSLTSGRYEQFF.

Regarding this clone: This same CDR3 is encoded by further DNA sequences in the sample. The rearrangement links TRBV20-1 to TRBJ1-1; D unclear. The CDR3 spans 11 residues. Trimming left V 6 bases short and J 2 bases short, with 7 bases between. CDR1 is DFQATT, CDR2 SNEGSKA, per germline (reference sequence). CDR3 region: CSARFNTEAFF. CDR3 in DNA: TGCAGTGCCCGATTCAACACTGAAGCTTTCTTT.

The chain has TRBV27 and TRBJ2-1; D gene unclear. Trimming left V 0 bases short and J 6 bases short, with 21 bases between. Looked up from germline, CDR1 is MNHEY and CDR2 is SMNVEV (reference sequence). The CDR3 spans 18 residues. The chain's CDR3 is CASSLSYPPVMWSNEQFF. The CDR3 coding sequence is TGTGCCAGCAGTTTATCGTACCCCCCGGTGATGTGGTCCAATGAGCAGTTCTTC.

The chain combines TRBV5-8 with TRBJ2-7; unclear D gene. The CDR3 covers 11 residues. The germline V and J ends were trimmed by 7 bases and 6 bases, with 11 bases remaining between them. CDR1 and CDR2 (germline): SGHTS, YDEGEE. The CDR3 nucleotides are TGTGCCAGCCACCGTGAAAGCGAGCAGTACTTC. This sequence encodes CASHRESEQYF.

V and J are TRBV7-9 and TRBJ1-1; D call uncertain. With 4 bases removed from V and 0 bases from J, the gap between germline ends came to 9 bases. Per the germline V gene, CDR1 is SEHNR and CDR2 is FQNEAQ (reference sequence). This CDR3 is built from 14 residues. For the CDR3, the DNA is TGTGCCAGCAGCTATAGGCACATGAACACTGAAGCTTTCTTT. Protein product: CASSYRHMNTEAFF.